This TCR beta chain derives from a study of blood T cell repertoires in COVID-19. Profiled with immunoSEQ multiplex PCR; TCRdb holds only in-frame clones, not every one. The sample has 120,000 to 150,000 clones; 85% to 90% are singletons. CDR1 and CDR2 from the germline V gene are KGHSH and LQKENI. Trimming removed 2 bases from V and 3 bases from J, with 4 bases in between. CDR3 length: 13 residues. This receptor was obtained from a woman in her fifties or sixties with acute or convalescent COVID-19. Sequenced sample: peripheral blood. The rearrangement links TRBV18 to TRBJ2-2, with D unclear. In nucleotides, the CDR3 is TGTGCCAGCTCACCATATCACACCGGGGAGCTGTTTTTT. Translating it yields CASSPYHTGELFF.